Described below is a single TCR beta chain sequence and its context. This clonotype was observed a few times. It has no known antigen specificity. No much larger clonotype is one base removed from it; base qualities were not supplied. The sample originates from a study of T-cell memory formation after mild COVID-19 (dated by TCRdb to about 2021). For the wider study: TCR sequence clusters from the two donors were found to be largely donor specific. The cohort was made up of two young adult volunteers, one female and one male, who were previously healthy. In a couple of donors, T-cell clones that expanded and contracted after mild COVID-19 were tracked by sequencing TCRalpha and TCRbeta repertoires over time.

Spanning cysteine to phenylalanine, the CDR3 consists of 13 amino acids. Solely the CDR3 DNA is kept, with 39 bases framed from the first base. CDR1 and CDR2, looked up from the germline V gene (reference sequence), are GTSNPN and SVGIG. V lost 4 bases and J lost 5 bases, and the count of bases not matched to a germline gene is 6. PBMCs were isolated by Ficoll-Paque density gradient centrifugation. The instrument was an Illumina NovaSeq 6000. cDNA libraries for TCRalpha and TCRbeta were prepared by 5'RACE using constant-segment primers, with sample barcodes and unique molecular identifiers added. RNA was extracted from every sample with Trizol reagent. Libraries were amplified in two PCR steps, with a second sample barcode and Illumina TruSeq adapters added in the second step. Sequencing of the libraries was done on an Illumina NovaSeq, producing 2 x 150 bp paired-end reads. Per the source publication's procedure: Demultiplexing of reads and collapsing into UMI-guided consensus sequences were performed with migec v1.2.7. Using mixcr v2.1.11, UMI consensuses were aligned to TRA and TRB V and J templates and then assembled into clonotypes. Clonotypes were classified as expanded or contracted when called significant by both edgeR and NoisET, with noise models trained on biological replicates. edgeR calls used a false discovery rate-adjusted p below 0.01 and a log2 fold-change threshold of 1. As an exploratory analysis of dynamics, max-normalized trajectories of the 1000 most abundant clonotypes were examined by PCA with hierarchical clustering. Separately sequenced CD4+ and CD8+ repertoires were used to assign a CD4 or CD8 phenotype to each responding clone. TCRdb reanalyzed the raw reads on its own, using fastp at Q25 for trimming and MiXCR for clone calling, and kept in-frame beta chains. Under each unique CDR3 protein, matching rows form one entry showing the most common genes and DNA. It is TCRdb's table, rather than the study itself, that gives the V and J calls and clone size. In this sample the table shows approximately 580,000 distinct CDR3 sequences, about a fifth of which occur a single time. Of the sample, approximately 12% is held by the ten largest clones.

Beyond this particular receptor, the publication reports: The detection of some responding clones in pre-infection memory suggests that pre-existing cross-reactive memory T cells joined the SARS-CoV-2 response. Whether the second-wave clones peaking on day 37 were SARS-CoV-2 specific was not confirmed. Balanced CD4/CD8 phenotypes were observed for clones contracting from day 15 to 85, whereas a bias towards CD4+ was observed for a second wave of clones expanding from day 15 to 37. Contracting CD4+ clones were located mainly in the CM and EM memory subsets, whereas CD8+ clones were found to be enriched in EMRA. The study included only a couple of mild cases, and larger cohorts that include severe cases with pre-infection samples were judged to be necessary.

The chain is encoded by TRBV30 joined to TRBJ2-7, and TRBD1 aligns with 9 junction nucleotides. This receptor was taken from an adult woman who had mild COVID-19 (a few samples of this study predate the infection). The sample titles of this study are shuffled in the database, so cell type and time point are left out; the donor was told from shared clones. Sequenced input: PBMCs or a T cell subset sorted from them (not recorded which). The bases read TGTGCCTGGAACAGGGGGCGAATCAACGAGCAGTACTTC. Translated, this gives CAWNRGRINEQYF.